The following is a T cell receptor beta chain sequence with its context. The sample comes from a study of cytomegalovirus exposure and HLA in healthy donors. V shed 2 bases and J 3 bases; nucleotides not matched to a gene: 10. Germline V gene data show CDR1 as KGHSH and CDR2 as LQKENI. The CDR3 contains 16 residues. PCR involved 60 Vbeta and 13 Jbeta primers. Some clones are missing from TCRdb's copy, which holds only in-frame ones; the method was immunoSEQ multiplex PCR. The repertoire includes 200,000 or so clones, 82% of them detected once, and 0.098% sits in the top ten. The sequenced material came from PBMCs. The rearrangement links TRBV18 to TRBJ2-7, with TRBD1 matching over 7 bases. This receptor was obtained from a boy younger than 10 in good health and CMV-seronegative. The CDR3 region has the DNA TGTGCCAGCTCACCAAGCAGGGACAGTAACAACTACGAGCAGTACTTC. It codes for CASSPSRDSNNYEQYF.